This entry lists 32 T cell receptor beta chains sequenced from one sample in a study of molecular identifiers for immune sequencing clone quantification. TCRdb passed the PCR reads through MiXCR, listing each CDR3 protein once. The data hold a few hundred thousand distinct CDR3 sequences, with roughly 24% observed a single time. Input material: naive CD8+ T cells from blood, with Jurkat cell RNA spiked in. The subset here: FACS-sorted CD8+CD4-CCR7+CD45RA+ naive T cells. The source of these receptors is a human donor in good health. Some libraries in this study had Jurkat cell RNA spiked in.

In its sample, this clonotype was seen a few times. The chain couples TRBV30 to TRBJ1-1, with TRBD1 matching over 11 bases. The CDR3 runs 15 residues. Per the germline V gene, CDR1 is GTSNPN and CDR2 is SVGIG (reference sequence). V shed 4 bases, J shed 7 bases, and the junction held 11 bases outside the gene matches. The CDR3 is CAWNGQGARVGEAFF. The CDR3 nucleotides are TGTGCCTGGAACGGACAGGGGGCGCGGGTTGGTGAAGCTTTCTTT.

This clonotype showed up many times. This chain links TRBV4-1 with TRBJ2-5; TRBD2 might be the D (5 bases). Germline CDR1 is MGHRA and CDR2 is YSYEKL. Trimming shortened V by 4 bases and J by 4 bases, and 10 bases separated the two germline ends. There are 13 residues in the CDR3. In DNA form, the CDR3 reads TGCGCCAGCAGCCTCCGGGGTCGAGAGACCCAGTACTTC. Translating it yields CASSLRGRETQYF.

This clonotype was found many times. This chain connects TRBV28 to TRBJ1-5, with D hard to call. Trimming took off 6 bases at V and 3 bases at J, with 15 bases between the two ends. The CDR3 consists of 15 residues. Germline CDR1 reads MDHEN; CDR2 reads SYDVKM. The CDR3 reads CASSPFVSTNQPQHF. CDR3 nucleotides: TGTGCCAGCAGCCCGTTTGTTAGTACCAATCAGCCCCAGCATTTT.

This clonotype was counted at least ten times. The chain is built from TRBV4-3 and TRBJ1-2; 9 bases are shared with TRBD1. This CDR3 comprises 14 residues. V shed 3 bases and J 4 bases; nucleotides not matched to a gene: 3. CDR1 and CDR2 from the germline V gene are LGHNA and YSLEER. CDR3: CASSHGQGTYGYTF. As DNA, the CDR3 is TGCGCCAGCAGCCATGGACAGGGGACCTATGGCTACACCTTC.

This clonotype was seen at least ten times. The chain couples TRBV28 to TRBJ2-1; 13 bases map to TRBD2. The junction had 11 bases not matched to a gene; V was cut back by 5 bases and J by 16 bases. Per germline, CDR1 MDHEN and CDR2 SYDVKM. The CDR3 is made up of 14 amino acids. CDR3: CASSALAGGLSFFF. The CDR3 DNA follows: TGTGCCAGCAGTGCACTAGCGGGAGGGCTCTCGTTCTTCTTC. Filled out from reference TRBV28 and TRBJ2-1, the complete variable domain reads DVKVTQSSRYLVKRTGEKVFLECVQDMDHENMFWYRQDPGLGLRLIYFSYDVKMKEKGDIPEGYSVSREKKERFSLILESASTNQTSMYLCASSALAGGLSFFFGPGTRLTVL.

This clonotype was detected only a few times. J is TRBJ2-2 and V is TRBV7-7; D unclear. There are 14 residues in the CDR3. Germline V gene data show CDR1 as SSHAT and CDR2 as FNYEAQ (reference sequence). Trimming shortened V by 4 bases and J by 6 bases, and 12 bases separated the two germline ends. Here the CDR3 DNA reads TGTGCCAGCAGCTCCGGGCCAGGCCCCGGGGAGCTGTTTTTT. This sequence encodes CASSSGPGPGELFF. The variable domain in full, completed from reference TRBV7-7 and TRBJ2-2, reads GAGVSQSPRYKVTKRGQDVTLRCDPISSHATLYWYQQALGQGPEFLTYFNYEAQPDKSGLPSDRFSAERPEGSISTLTIQRTEQRDSAMYRCASSSGPGPGELFFGEGSRLTVL.

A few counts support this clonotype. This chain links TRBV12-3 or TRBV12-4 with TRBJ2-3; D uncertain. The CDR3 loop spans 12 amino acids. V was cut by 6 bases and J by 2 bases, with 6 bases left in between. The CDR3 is CASRQDTDTQYF. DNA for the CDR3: TGTGCCAGCAGACAAGACACAGATACGCAGTATTTT.

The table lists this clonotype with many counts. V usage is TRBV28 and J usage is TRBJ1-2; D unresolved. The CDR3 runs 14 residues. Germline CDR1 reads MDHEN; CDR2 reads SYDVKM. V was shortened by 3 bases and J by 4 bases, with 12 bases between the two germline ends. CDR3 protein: CASSLYETSYGYTF. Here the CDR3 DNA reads TGTGCCAGCAGTTTGTACGAGACATCCTATGGCTACACCTTC.

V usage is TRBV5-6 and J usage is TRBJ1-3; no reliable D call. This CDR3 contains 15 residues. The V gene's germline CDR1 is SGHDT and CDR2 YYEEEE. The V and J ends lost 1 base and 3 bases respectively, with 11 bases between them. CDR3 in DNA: TGTGCCAGCAGCTTGTTGGAGGATTTTGGAAACACCATATATTTT. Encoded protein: CASSLLEDFGNTIYF. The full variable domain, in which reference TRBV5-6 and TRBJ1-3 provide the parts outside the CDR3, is DAGVTQSPTHLIKTRGQQVTLRCSPKSGHDTVSWYQQALGQGPQFIFQYYEEEERQRGNFPDRFSGHQFPNYSSELNVNALLLGDSALYLCASSLLEDFGNTIYFGEGSWLTVV.

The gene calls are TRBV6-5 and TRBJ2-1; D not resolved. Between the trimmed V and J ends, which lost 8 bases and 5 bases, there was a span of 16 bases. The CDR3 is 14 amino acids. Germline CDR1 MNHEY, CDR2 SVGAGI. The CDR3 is CASSIAEHNNEQFF. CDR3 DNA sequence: TGTGCCAGCTCGATTGCGGAGCATAACAATGAGCAGTTCTTC.

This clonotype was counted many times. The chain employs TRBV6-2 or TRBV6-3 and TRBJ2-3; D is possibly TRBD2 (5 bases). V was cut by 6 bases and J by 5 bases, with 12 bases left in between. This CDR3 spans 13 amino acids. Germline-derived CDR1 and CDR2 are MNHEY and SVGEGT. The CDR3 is CASRFTGKDTQYF. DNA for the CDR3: TGTGCCAGCAGATTCACCGGGAAAGATACGCAGTATTTT.

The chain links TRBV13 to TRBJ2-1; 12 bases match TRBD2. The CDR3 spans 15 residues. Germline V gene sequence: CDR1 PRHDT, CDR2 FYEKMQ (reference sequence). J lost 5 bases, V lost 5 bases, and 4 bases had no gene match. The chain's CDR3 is CASSTGLAGNNEQFF. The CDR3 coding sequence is TGTGCCAGCAGCACGGGACTAGCGGGTAACAATGAGCAGTTCTTC.

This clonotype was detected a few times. The CDR3 region has the DNA TGTGCCAGCAGTCCAACGGCGGGACGGCCGGACTACGAGCAGTACTTC. This sequence encodes CASSPTAGRPDYEQYF. The chain recombines TRBV12-3 or TRBV12-4 with TRBJ2-7; tentatively, D is TRBD2 (6 bases). This CDR3 is 16 amino acids long. V lost 5 bases to trimming and J lost 3 bases, with 20 bases between them.

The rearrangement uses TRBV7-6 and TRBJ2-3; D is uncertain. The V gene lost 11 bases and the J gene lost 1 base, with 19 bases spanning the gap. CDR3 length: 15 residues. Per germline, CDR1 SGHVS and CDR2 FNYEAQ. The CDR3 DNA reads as TGTGCCCGCAACTTAGGTGGGGTGGGCACAGATACGCAGTATTTT. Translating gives CARNLGGVGTDTQYF.

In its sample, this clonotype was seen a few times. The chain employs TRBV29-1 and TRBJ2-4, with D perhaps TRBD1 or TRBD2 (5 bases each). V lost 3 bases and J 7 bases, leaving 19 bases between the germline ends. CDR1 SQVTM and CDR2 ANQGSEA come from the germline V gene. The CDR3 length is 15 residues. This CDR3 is CSVEWFEGEGNIQYF. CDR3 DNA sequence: TGCAGCGTTGAGTGGTTTGAGGGTGAGGGGAACATTCAGTACTTC.

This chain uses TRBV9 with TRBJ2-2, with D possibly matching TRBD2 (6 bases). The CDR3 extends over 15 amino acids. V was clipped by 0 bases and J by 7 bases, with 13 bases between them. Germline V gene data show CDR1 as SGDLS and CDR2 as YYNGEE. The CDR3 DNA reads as TGTGCCAGCAGCGTAGAACTAGCCCCAAGCGGGGAGCTGTTTTTT. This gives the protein CASSVELAPSGELFF.

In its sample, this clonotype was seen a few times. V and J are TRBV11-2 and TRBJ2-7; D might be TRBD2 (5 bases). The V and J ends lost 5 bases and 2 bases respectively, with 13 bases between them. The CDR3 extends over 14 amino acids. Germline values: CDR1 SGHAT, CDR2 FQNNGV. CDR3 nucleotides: TGTGCCAGCAGCACCCCCGAACTAGCCTACGAGCAGTACTTC. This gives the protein CASSTPELAYEQYF.

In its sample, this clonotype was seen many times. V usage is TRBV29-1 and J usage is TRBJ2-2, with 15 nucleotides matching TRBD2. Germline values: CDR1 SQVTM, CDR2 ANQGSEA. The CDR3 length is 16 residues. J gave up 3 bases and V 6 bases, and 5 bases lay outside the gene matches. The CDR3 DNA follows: TGCAGCGTGGGATGGACTAGCGGGAGGGACACCGGGGAGCTGTTTTTT. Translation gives CSVGWTSGRDTGELFF.

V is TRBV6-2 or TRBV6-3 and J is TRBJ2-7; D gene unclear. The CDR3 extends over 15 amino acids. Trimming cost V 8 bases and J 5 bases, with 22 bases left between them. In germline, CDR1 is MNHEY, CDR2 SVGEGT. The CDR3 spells CASSPMALRFNEQYF. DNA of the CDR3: TGTGCCAGCTCCCCCATGGCGCTCCGCTTCAACGAGCAGTACTTC.

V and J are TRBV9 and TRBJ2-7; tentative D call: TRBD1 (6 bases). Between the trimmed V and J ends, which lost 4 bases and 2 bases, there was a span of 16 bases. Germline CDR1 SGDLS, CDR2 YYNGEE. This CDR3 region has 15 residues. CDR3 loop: CASSPEDSATYEQYF. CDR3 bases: TGTGCCAGCAGCCCCGAGGACAGTGCAACCTACGAGCAGTACTTC.

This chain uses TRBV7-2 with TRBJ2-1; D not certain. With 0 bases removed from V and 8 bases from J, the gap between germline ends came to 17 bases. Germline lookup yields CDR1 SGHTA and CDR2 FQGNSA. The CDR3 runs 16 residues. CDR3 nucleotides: TGTGCCAGCAGCTTAGCTCCCACTGAAATAGGCGATGAGCAGTTCTTC. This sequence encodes CASSLAPTEIGDEQFF. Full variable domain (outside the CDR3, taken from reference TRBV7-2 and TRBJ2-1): GAGVSQSPSNKVTEKGKDVELRCDPISGHTALYWYRQSLGQGLEFLIYFQGNSAPDKSGLPSDRFSAERTGGSVSTLTIQRTQQEDSAVYLCASSLAPTEIGDEQFFGPGTRLTVL.

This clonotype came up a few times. CDR3 loop: CASSFGQGGSYNEQFF. The CDR3 DNA follows: TGTGCCAGCAGTTTCGGACAGGGGGGATCCTACAATGAGCAGTTCTTC. J is TRBJ2-1 and V is TRBV12-3 or TRBV12-4, with 10 bases matching TRBD1. The CDR3 runs to 16 residues. With 3 bases clipped from V and 1 base from J, the junction kept 3 bases outside the gene matches.

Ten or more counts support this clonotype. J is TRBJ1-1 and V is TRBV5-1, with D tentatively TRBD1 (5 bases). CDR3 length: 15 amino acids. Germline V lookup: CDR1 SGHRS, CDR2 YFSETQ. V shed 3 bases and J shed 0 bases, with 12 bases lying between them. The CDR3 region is CASSYEGHMNTEAFF. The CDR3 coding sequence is TGCGCCAGCAGCTACGAGGGGCACATGAACACTGAAGCTTTCTTT.

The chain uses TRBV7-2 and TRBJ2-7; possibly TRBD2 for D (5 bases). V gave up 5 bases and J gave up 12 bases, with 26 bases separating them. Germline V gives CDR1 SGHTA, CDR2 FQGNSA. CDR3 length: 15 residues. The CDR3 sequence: CASSPPPVSGSYMYF. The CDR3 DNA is TGTGCCAGCAGCCCCCCCCCGGTGAGCGGCAGTTACATGTACTTC.

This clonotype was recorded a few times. This chain's CDR3 is CAWSSTSRQETQYF. CDR3 DNA sequence: TGTGCCTGGAGTTCAACATCCCGCCAAGAGACCCAGTACTTC. J is TRBJ2-5 and V is TRBV30; D remains unclear. The length of the CDR3 is 14 residues. Trimming removed 2 bases at V and 1 base at J, with 11 bases between. Germline V gene data show CDR1 as GTSNPN and CDR2 as SVGIG (reference sequence).

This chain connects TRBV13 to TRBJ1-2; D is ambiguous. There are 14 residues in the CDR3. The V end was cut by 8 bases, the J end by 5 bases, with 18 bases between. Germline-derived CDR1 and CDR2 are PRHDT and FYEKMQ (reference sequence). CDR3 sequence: CASASHKEVYGYTF. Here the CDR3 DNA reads TGTGCCAGCGCTTCTCATAAGGAAGTATATGGCTACACCTTC.

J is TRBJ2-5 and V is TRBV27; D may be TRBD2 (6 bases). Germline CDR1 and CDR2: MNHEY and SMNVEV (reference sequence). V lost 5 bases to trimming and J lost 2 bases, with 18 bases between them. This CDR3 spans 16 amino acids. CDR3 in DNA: TGTGCCAGCAGTCCCAGTCTAGGGGAGGCGCAAGAGACCCAGTACTTC. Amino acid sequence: CASSPSLGEAQETQYF.

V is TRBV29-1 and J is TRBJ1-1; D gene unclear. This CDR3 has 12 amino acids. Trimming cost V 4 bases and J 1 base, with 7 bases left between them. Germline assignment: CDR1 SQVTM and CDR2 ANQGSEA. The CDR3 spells CSVVEGNTEAFF. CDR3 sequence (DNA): TGCAGCGTTGTCGAAGGGAACACTGAAGCTTTCTTT.

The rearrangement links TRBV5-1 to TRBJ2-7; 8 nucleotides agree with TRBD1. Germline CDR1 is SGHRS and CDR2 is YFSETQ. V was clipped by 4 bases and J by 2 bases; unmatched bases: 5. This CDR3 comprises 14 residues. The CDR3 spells CASSRDRKAYEQYF. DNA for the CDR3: TGCGCCAGCAGCCGGGACAGGAAGGCCTACGAGCAGTACTTC.

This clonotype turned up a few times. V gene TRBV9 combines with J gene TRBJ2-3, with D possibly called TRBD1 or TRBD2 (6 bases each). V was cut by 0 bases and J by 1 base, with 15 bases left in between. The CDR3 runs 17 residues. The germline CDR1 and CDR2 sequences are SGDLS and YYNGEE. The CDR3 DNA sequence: TGTGCCAGCAGCGTAGGACGGGGGCTCGGCGGCACAGATACGCAGTATTTT. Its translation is CASSVGRGLGGTDTQYF.

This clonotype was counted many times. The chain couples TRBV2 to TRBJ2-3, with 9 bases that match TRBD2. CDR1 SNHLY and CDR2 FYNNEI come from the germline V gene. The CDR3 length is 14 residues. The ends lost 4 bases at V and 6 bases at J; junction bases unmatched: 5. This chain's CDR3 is CASSGLAVGDTQYF. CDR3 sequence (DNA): TGTGCCAGCAGTGGACTAGCGGTCGGCGATACGCAGTATTTT.

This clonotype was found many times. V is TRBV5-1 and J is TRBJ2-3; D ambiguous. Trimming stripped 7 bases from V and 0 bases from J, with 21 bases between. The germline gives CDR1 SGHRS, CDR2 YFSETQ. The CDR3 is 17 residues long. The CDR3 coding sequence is TGCGCCAGCCAACCTGGAGTCGACAAAACTAGCACAGATACGCAGTATTTT. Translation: CASQPGVDKTSTDTQYF.